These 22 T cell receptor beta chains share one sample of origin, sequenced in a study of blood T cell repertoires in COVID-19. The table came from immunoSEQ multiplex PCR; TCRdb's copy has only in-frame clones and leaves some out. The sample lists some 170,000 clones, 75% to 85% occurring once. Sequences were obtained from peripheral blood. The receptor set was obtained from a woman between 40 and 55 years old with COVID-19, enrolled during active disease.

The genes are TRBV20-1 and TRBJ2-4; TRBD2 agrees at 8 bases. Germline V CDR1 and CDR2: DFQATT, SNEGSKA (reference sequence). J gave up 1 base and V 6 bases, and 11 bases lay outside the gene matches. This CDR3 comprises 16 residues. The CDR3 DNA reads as TGCAGTGCCAGTAGCCTAGCGGGTGGGGCCAAAAACATTCAGTACTTC. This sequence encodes CSASSLAGGAKNIQYF.

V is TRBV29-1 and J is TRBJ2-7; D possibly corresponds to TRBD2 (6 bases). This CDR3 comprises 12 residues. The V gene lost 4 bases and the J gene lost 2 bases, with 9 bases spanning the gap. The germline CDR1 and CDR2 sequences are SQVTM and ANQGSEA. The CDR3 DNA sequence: TGCAGCGTTGTTTGGGGGGCCTACGAGCAGTACTTC. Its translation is CSVVWGAYEQYF.

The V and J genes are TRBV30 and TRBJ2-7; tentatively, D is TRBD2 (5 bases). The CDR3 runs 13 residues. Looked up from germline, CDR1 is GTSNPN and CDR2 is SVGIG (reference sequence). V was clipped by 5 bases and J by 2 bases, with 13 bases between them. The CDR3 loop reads CAWDEGRAYEQYF. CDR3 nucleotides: TGTGCCTGGGACGAGGGCCGGGCCTACGAGCAGTACTTC.

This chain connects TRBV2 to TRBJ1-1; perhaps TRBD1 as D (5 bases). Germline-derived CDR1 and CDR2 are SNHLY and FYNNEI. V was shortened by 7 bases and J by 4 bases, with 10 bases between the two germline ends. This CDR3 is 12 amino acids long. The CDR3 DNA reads TGTGCCAGCATTGGGGGGATCACTGAAGCTTTCTTT. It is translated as CASIGGITEAFF.

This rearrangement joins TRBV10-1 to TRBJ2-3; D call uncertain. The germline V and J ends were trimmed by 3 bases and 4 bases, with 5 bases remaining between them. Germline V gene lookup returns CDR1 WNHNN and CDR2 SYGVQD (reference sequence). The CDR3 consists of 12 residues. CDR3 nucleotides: TGCGCCAGCAGTGACTCCTCAGATACGCAGTATTTT. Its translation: CASSDSSDTQYF.

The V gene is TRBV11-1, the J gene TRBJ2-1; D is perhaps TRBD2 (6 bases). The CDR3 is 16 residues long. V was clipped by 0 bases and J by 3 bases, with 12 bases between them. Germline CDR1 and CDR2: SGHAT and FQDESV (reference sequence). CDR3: CASSLALGEVYNEQFF. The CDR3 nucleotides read TGTGCCAGCAGCTTAGCGCTGGGGGAGGTCTACAATGAGCAGTTCTTC. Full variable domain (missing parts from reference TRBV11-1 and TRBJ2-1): EAEVAQSPRYKITEKSQAVAFWCDPISGHATLYWYRQILGQGPELLVQFQDESVVDDSQLPKDRFSAERLKGVDSTLKIQPAELGDSAMYLCASSLALGEVYNEQFFGPGTRLTVL.

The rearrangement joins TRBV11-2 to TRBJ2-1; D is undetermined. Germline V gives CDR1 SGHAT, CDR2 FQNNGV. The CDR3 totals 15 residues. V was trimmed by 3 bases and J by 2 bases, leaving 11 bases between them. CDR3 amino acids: CASSFVQKTYNEQFF. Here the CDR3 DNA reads TGTGCCAGCAGCTTTGTACAGAAAACCTACAATGAGCAGTTCTTC.

The CDR3: CASSYWGFDTGELFF. The CDR3 DNA reads TGTGCCAGCAGTTACTGGGGCTTCGACACCGGGGAGCTGTTTTTT. This chain uses TRBV6-5 with TRBJ2-2, with a weak D call TRBD1 (5 bases). Germline assignment: CDR1 MNHEY and CDR2 SVGAGI. The CDR3 runs to 15 residues. Trimming pared 1 base from V and 3 bases from J, leaving 9 bases between.

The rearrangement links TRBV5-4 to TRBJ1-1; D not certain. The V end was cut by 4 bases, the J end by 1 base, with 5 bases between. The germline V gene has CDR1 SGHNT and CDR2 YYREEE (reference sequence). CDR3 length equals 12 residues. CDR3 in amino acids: CASSQENTEAFF. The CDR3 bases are TGTGCCAGCAGCCAGGAGAACACTGAAGCTTTCTTT.

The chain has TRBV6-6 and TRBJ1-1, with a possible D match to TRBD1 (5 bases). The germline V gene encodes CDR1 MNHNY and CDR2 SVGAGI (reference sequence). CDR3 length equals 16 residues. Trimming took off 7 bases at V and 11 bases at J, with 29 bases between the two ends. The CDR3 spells CASIGLRAAISLGAFF. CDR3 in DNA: TGTGCCAGCATTGGTCTCAGGGCAGCAATTTCCCTGGGTGCTTTCTTT.

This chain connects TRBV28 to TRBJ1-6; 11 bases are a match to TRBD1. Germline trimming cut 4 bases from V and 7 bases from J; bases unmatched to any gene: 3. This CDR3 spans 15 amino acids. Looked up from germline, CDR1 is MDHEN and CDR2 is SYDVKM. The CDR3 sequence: CASSSWDRGNSPLHF. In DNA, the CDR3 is TGTGCCAGCAGTTCATGGGACAGGGGGAATTCACCCCTCCACTTT.

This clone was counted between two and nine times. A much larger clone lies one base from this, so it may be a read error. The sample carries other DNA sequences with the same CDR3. The CDR3 bases are TGTGCCTGGAGTGGACAGGGGAACACTGAAGCTTTCTTT. The encoded protein is CAWSGQGNTEAFF. The V and J genes are TRBV30 and TRBJ1-1, with 7 positions matching TRBD1. V lost 1 base, J lost 1 base, and 0 bases stayed unmatched. The CDR3 totals 13 residues. CDR1 GTSNPN and CDR2 SVGIG come from the germline V gene (reference sequence).

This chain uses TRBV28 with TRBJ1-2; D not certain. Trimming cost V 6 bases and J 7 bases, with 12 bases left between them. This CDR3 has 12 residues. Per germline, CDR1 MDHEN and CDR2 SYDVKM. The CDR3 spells CASSPFGSGYTF. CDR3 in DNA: TGTGCCAGCAGCCCGTTTGGTAGTGGCTACACCTTC.

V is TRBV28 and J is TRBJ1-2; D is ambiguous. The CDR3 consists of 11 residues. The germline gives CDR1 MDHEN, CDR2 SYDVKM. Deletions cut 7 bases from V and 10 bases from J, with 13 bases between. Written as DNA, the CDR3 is TGTGCCAGCACAAAAAATCGGGACTACACCTTC. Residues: CASTKNRDYTF.

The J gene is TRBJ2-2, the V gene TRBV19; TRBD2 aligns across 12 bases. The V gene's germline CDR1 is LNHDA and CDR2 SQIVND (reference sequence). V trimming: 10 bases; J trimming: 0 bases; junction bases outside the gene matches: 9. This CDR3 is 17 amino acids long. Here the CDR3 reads CATKGLAGIANTGELFF. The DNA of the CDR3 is TGTGCCACCAAAGGACTAGCGGGGATTGCGAACACCGGGGAGCTGTTTTTT.

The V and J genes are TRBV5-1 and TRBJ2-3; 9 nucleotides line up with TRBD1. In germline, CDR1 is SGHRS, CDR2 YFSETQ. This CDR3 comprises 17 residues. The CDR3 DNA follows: TGCGCTCCGTTTGAGGGAAACAGGGGGCTGTGGGAAGATACGCAGTATTTT. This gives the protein CAPFEGNRGLWEDTQYF.

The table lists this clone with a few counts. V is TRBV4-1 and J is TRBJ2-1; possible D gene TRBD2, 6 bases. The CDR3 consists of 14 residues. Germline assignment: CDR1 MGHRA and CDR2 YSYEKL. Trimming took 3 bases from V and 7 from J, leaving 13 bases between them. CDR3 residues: CASSQGRESNEQFF. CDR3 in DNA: TGCGCCAGCAGCCAGGGACGGGAGTCTAATGAGCAGTTCTTC.

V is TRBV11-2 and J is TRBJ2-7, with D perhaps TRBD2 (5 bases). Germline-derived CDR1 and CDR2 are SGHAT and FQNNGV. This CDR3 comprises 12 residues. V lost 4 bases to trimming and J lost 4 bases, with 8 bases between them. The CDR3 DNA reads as TGTGCCAGCAGCTCCCCGGGGTACGAGCAGTACTTC. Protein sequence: CASSSPGYEQYF. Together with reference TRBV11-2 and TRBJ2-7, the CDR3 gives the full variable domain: EAGVAQSPRYKIIEKRQSVAFWCNPISGHATLYWYQQILGQGPKLLIQFQNNGVVDDSQLPKDRFSAERLKGVDSTLKIQPAKLEDSAVYLCASSSPGYEQYFGPGTRLTVT.

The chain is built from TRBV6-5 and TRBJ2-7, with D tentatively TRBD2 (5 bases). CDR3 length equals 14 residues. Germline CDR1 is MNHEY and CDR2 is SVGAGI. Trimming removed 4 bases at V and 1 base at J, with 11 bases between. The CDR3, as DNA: TGTGCCAGCAGTTCCGGGAAGGGATCCTACGAGCAGTACGTC. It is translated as CASSSGKGSYEQYV.

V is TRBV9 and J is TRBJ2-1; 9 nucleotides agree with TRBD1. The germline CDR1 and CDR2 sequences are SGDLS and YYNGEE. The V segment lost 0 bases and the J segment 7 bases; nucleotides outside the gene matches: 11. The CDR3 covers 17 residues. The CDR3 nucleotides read TGTGCCAGCAGCGTAGATCCGGGACAGGGAGTCCGGAATGAGCAGTTCTTC. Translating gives CASSVDPGQGVRNEQFF.

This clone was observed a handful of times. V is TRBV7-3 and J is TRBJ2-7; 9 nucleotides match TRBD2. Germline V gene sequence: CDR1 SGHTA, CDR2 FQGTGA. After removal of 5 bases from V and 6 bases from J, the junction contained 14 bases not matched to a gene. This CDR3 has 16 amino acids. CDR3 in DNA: TGTGCCAGCAGCCCCATACGGCTAGCGGGGCTTATCGAGCAGTACTTC. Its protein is CASSPIRLAGLIEQYF.

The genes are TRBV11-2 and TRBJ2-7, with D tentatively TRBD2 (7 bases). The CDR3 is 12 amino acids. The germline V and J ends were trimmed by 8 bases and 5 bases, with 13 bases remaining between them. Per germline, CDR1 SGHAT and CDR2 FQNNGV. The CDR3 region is CASRGADDEQYF. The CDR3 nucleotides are TGTGCCAGCCGGGGGGCGGACGACGAGCAGTACTTC.